The 10 T cell receptor beta chains below were found in one sample sequenced in a study of T-cell reconstitution after alpha-beta-depleted transplantation in children. The authors prepared the TCRbeta library with unique molecular identifiers. MiXCR, run by TCRdb on the PCR reads, gives a single entry per CDR3 protein. The table has under 750,000 distinct CDR3 sequences, roughly 24% seen once. This material consisted of PBMCs, mostly from graft donor cells, taken 360 days after TCRalphabeta/CD19-depleted stem cell transplant. The receptors stem from a boy younger than two who had a stem cell transplant for acute myeloid leukemia, so the T cells may come from the graft donor.

In this sample, this clonotype turned up many times. The J gene is TRBJ2-1, the V gene TRBV15, with 8 bases lining up with TRBD2. With V trimmed by 0 bases and J by 2 bases, 9 bases remained unmatched. This CDR3 is 18 amino acids long. Germline V lookup: CDR1 LNHNV, CDR2 YYDKDF (reference sequence). For the CDR3, the DNA is TGTGCCACCAGCAGAGATAGGTACCGACTAGCGCCCTACAATGAGCAGTTCTTC. This encodes CATSRDRYRLAPYNEQFF. The full variable domain, rest sourced from reference TRBV15 and TRBJ2-1, is DAMVIQNPRYQVTQFGKPVTLSCSQTLNHNVMYWYQQKSSQAPKLLFHYYDKDFNNEADTPDNFQSRRPNTSFCFLDIRSPGLGDTAMYLCATSRDRYRLAPYNEQFFGPGTRLTVL.

The chain uses TRBV6-1 and TRBJ1-5; no reliable D call. Trimming took 5 bases from V and 7 from J, leaving 15 bases between them. This CDR3 has 14 residues. Germline V CDR1 and CDR2: MNHNS, SASEGT. For the CDR3, the DNA is TGTGCCAGCAGTACCCTCTTCGGGATACAGCCCCAGCATTTT. Protein product: CASSTLFGIQPQHF.

This clonotype was seen ten or more times. The rearrangement joins TRBV28 to TRBJ1-4, with D unresolved. With 3 bases removed from V and 14 bases from J, the gap between germline ends came to 13 bases. CDR1 and CDR2 (germline): MDHEN, SYDVKM. The length of the CDR3 is 12 residues. The CDR3 is CASSFSAKPLFF. CDR3 DNA: TGTGCCAGCAGTTTTTCGGCCAAGCCGCTGTTTTTT.

This clonotype was seen only once. The chain joins TRBV20-1 to TRBJ1-2, with 7 bases identical to TRBD1. V trimming: 3 bases; J trimming: 4 bases; junction bases outside the gene matches: 8. The germline gives CDR1 DFQATT, CDR2 SNEGSKA (reference sequence). This CDR3 comprises 14 residues. In DNA form, the CDR3 reads TGCAGTGCTAGGAGGAGTCAGGGGGTCTATGGCTACACCTTC. Its translation: CSARRSQGVYGYTF.

The CDR3, as DNA: TGTGCCAGCAGTTTTGGGGCCCTTTACGAGCAGTACGTC. Protein product: CASSFGALYEQYV. This rearrangement joins TRBV12-3 or TRBV12-4 to TRBJ2-7; TRBD1 is a possible D gene (5 bases). Trimming took off 3 bases at V and 4 bases at J, with 10 bases between the two ends. CDR3 length: 13 amino acids.

This chain uses TRBV12-3 or TRBV12-4 with TRBJ1-4; D is ambiguous. This CDR3 contains 12 residues. V lost 1 base and J 8 bases, leaving 5 bases between the germline ends. CDR3 loop: CASSLVKEKLFF. CDR3 nucleotide sequence: TGTGCCAGCAGTTTAGTAAAGGAAAAACTGTTTTTT.

This clonotype was picked up many times. The rearrangement links TRBV6-5 to TRBJ1-4; D gene ambiguous. V lost 0 bases, J lost 8 bases, and 7 bases lay in between. The germline V gene has CDR1 MNHEY and CDR2 SVGAGI. The CDR3 totals 13 residues. The CDR3 region is CASSYSEVEKLFF. The CDR3 region has the DNA TGTGCCAGCAGTTACTCCGAGGTCGAAAAACTGTTTTTT.

J is TRBJ2-3 and V is TRBV28; a possible D gene is TRBD1 (6 bases). CDR1 and CDR2 from the germline V gene are MDHEN and SYDVKM. V was shortened by 5 bases and J by 1 base, with 22 bases between the two germline ends. The CDR3 runs 18 residues. The CDR3 DNA is TGTGCCAGCAGTCCCTGGGGGCCAGCCGGGATAGGCACAGATACGCAGTATTTT. Translated: CASSPWGPAGIGTDTQYF.

The rearrangement uses TRBV20-1 and TRBJ2-7, with 10 bases matching TRBD2. CDR1 and CDR2 from the germline V gene are DFQATT and SNEGSKA (reference sequence). With 4 bases clipped from V and 1 base from J, the junction kept 7 bases outside the gene matches. The CDR3 has 15 residues. CDR3 sequence reads: CSAIPSGGPSYEQYF. CDR3 sequence (DNA): TGCAGTGCTATACCTAGCGGGGGCCCATCCTACGAGCAGTACTTC.

This clonotype appeared many times. V is TRBV4-3 and J is TRBJ2-3, with a tentative D call TRBD1 (6 bases). The CDR3 extends over 17 amino acids. Trimming left V 3 bases short and J 5 bases short, with 21 bases between. Germline V CDR1 and CDR2: LGHNA, YSLEER. CDR3: CASSHAPRDTSRDTQYF. CDR3 sequence (DNA): TGCGCCAGCAGCCACGCTCCCAGGGACACCTCAAGAGATACGCAGTATTTT.